This passage covers 27 T cell receptor beta chains from one sample sequenced in a study of blood T cell repertoires in COVID-19. TCRdb keeps only in-frame clones here, not all; method: immunoSEQ multiplex PCR. This repertoire shows over 100,000 clones, 85% found once; its top ten account for about 11%. The sample consisted of peripheral blood. The receptors were sampled from a man older than 75 with acute or convalescent COVID-19.

The chain has TRBV4-1 and TRBJ1-1; D is unclear. CDR3 length: 14 residues. The V gene's germline CDR1 is MGHRA and CDR2 YSYEKL. Trimming removed 1 base from V and 0 bases from J, with 6 bases in between. The CDR3 region is CASSQARMNTEAFF. In DNA form, the CDR3 reads TGCGCCAGCAGCCAAGCGAGAATGAACACTGAAGCTTTCTTT.

V gene TRBV4-2 combines with J gene TRBJ1-1; D not certain. Germline CDR1 LGHNA, CDR2 YNFKEQ. The CDR3 contains 18 residues. V was clipped by 0 bases and J by 1 base, with 18 bases between them. The CDR3 DNA sequence: TGTGCCAGCAGCCAAGATCATGTTAATCCAGGAGGGAACACTGAAGCTTTCTTT. As protein: CASSQDHVNPGGNTEAFF.

DNA for the CDR3: TGTGCCAGCAGTGAAGGTCTTAATTCACCCCTCCACTTT. Encoded protein: CASSEGLNSPLHF. J is TRBJ1-6 and V is TRBV6-1, with D unresolved. Trimming cost V 1 base and J 6 bases, with 4 bases left between them. This CDR3 comprises 13 residues. Looked up from germline, CDR1 is MNHNS and CDR2 is SASEGT.

The genes are TRBV7-2 and TRBJ2-7, with D possibly matching TRBD1 (6 bases). This CDR3 has 14 amino acids. Germline V gene lookup returns CDR1 SGHTA and CDR2 FQGNSA. V lost 5 bases and J lost 2, with 13 bases in between. The CDR3 bases are TGTGCCAGCAGCGACCCGGGACACCCCTACGAGCAGTACTTC. Translation gives CASSDPGHPYEQYF.

V and J are TRBV5-1 and TRBJ1-6; 10 nucleotides line up with TRBD1. Trimming cost V 4 bases and J 7 bases; bases outside gene matches: 8. Germline loops: CDR1 SGHRS, CDR2 YFSETQ. The CDR3 is made up of 16 amino acids. The CDR3 loop reads CASSRGTGERNSPLHF. The DNA of the CDR3 is TGCGCCAGCAGCAGGGGGACAGGGGAACGCAATTCACCCCTCCACTTT.

J is TRBJ2-2 and V is TRBV7-6; TRBD2 is a possible D gene (6 bases). Trimming cost V 5 bases and J 5 bases, with 15 bases left between them. Germline loops: CDR1 SGHVS, CDR2 FNYEAQ. This CDR3 is built from 15 residues. CDR3 sequence: CASSLYWGGTGELFF. The CDR3 DNA follows: TGTGCCAGCAGCCTTTACTGGGGAGGAACCGGGGAGCTGTTTTTT.

The chain carries TRBV24-1 and TRBJ2-5; maybe TRBD2 (5 bases). From germline, CDR1 is KGHDR and CDR2 SFDVKD. Trimming stripped 2 bases from V and 4 bases from J, with 10 bases between. The CDR3 has 14 amino acids. CDR3 in DNA: TGTGCCACCAGTGATTCGGACTTTGGAGAGACCCAGTACTTC. Its protein product is CATSDSDFGETQYF.

The V call is TRBV7-9, the J call TRBJ1-5; D is undetermined. The germline gives CDR1 SEHNR, CDR2 FQNEAQ (reference sequence). The CDR3 loop spans 15 amino acids. V gave up 2 bases and J gave up 0 bases, with 8 bases separating them. The CDR3 DNA reads TGTGCCAGCAGCTTAAACAGCAATAGCAATCAGCCCCAGCATTTT. This sequence encodes CASSLNSNSNQPQHF.

The chain couples TRBV29-1 to TRBJ1-1; TRBD1 agrees at 7 bases. Trimming at V came to 7 bases and at J to 5 bases, leaving 7 bases not matched to a gene. This CDR3 region has 12 residues. Germline values: CDR1 SQVTM, CDR2 ANQGSEA. CDR3 bases: TGCAGCGCAGCAGGGGGGCAGACTGAAGCTTTCTTT. Its translation is CSAAGGQTEAFF.

The chain employs TRBV18 and TRBJ2-5, with D possibly being TRBD2 (6 bases). CDR1 is KGHSH and CDR2 is LQKENI in the germline V gene. Trimming shortened V by 4 bases and J by 2 bases, and 11 bases separated the two germline ends. The CDR3 extends over 14 amino acids. The CDR3 nucleotides read TGTGCCAGCTCACGGGGGGTGCGGCAAGAGACCCAGTACTTC. This encodes CASSRGVRQETQYF.

This clone was found once. This sequence joins TRBV6-2 or TRBV6-3 and TRBJ2-7; the D gene is possibly TRBD2 (5 bases). CDR3 size: 18 residues. CDR1 and CDR2 (germline): MNHEY, SVGEGT. V gave up 0 bases and J gave up 5 bases, with 23 bases separating them. The CDR3, as DNA: TGTGCCAGCAGTTACTCGGTTGGTCAAGCGGCCACCCGGAACGAGCAGTACTTC. Protein sequence: CASSYSVGQAATRNEQYF.

This chain uses TRBV5-1 with TRBJ1-1, with D possibly TRBD1 on 5 matching bases. Trimming removed 2 bases at V and 4 bases at J, with 21 bases between. CDR1 and CDR2 (germline): SGHRS, YFSETQ. The CDR3 has 17 residues. As DNA, the CDR3 is TGCGCCAGCAGCTTAAGAGTGGATGTTGGGGGAGGCACTGAAGCTTTCTTT. Translation gives CASSLRVDVGGGTEAFF.

V is TRBV5-6 and J is TRBJ1-2; a possible D gene is TRBD1 (6 bases). The CDR3 consists of 15 residues. The V end lost 1 base, the J end lost 13 bases, and 23 bases lay between the germline ends. Germline V CDR1 and CDR2: SGHDT, YYEEEE. The CDR3 nucleotides are TGTGCCAGCAGCTTGAAACAGGGTTTAGATTTCGGACGCACCTTC. Amino acids: CASSLKQGLDFGRTF.

The V gene is TRBV18, the J gene TRBJ1-5, with TRBD1 as a possible D gene (5 bases). The CDR3 totals 13 residues. Germline assignment: CDR1 KGHSH and CDR2 LQKENI. V shed 3 bases and J shed 9 bases, with 12 bases lying between them. This chain's CDR3 is CASSPDGQRPQHF. The DNA of the CDR3 is TGTGCCAGCTCACCGGACGGACAACGGCCCCAGCATTTT.

V and J are TRBV18 and TRBJ1-1; 7 bases align to TRBD1. Germline CDR1 is KGHSH and CDR2 is LQKENI. The CDR3 runs to 16 residues. The trim removed 3 bases at V and 6 bases at J, leaving 13 bases unmatched. The CDR3 sequence: CASSPREIRTGAEAFF. Here the CDR3 DNA reads TGTGCCAGCTCACCTAGAGAGATTAGGACAGGCGCTGAAGCTTTCTTT.

The chain has TRBV5-6 and TRBJ2-7, with 8 bases that match TRBD1. V lost 4 bases, J lost 0 bases, and 6 bases stayed unmatched. The germline V gene has CDR1 SGHDT and CDR2 YYEEEE. The CDR3 extends over 15 amino acids. The CDR3: CASSPLGQGSYEQYF. In DNA form, the CDR3 reads TGTGCCAGCAGCCCTCTTGGACAGGGCTCCTACGAGCAGTACTTC.

The V gene is TRBV19, the J gene TRBJ1-4; D unresolved. Looked up from germline, CDR1 is LNHDA and CDR2 is SQIVND (reference sequence). CDR3 length equals 14 residues. V lost 0 bases and J lost 11, with 13 bases in between. The CDR3 DNA is TGTGCCAGTAGTATAGATCGCGGCGGTGGGAAACTGTTTTTT. It specifies CASSIDRGGGKLFF.

The chain links TRBV5-1 to TRBJ1-4; 10 bases are shared with TRBD1. CDR1 and CDR2 from the germline V gene are SGHRS and YFSETQ. The CDR3 covers 16 residues. J gave up 0 bases and V 3 bases, and 2 bases lay outside the gene matches. As DNA, the CDR3 is TGCGCCAGCAGCTGGGGACAGGGGACAACTAATGAAAAACTGTTTTTT. It encodes CASSWGQGTTNEKLFF. The variable domain in full, completed from reference TRBV5-1 and TRBJ1-4, reads KAGVTQTPRYLIKTRGQQVTLSCSPISGHRSVSWYQQTPGQGLQFLFEYFSETQRNKGNFPGRFSGRQFSNSRSEMNVSTLELGDSALYLCASSWGQGTTNEKLFFGSGTQLSVL.

The chain links TRBV6-1 to TRBJ2-1; 11 bases match TRBD1. Germline loops: CDR1 MNHNS, CDR2 SASEGT. The CDR3 runs 15 residues. Trimming took 2 bases from V and 12 from J; bases not matched to a gene: 9. The CDR3 coding sequence is TGTGCCAGCAGTGAAATTCGGACAGGGGGCGGGTGGCAGTTCTTC. It codes for CASSEIRTGGGWQFF.

This chain connects TRBV5-1 to TRBJ2-5; possibly TRBD1 for D (6 bases). Germline CDR1 and CDR2: SGHRS and YFSETQ. The CDR3 is 13 amino acids. Trimming took off 0 bases at V and 5 bases at J, with 8 bases between the two ends. The CDR3 DNA sequence: TGCGCCAGCAGCTTGGACAGGGTGGAGACCCAGTACTTC. Protein sequence: CASSLDRVETQYF.

The chain employs TRBV5-6 and TRBJ1-2; weak D call: TRBD1 (5 bases). The germline V gene has CDR1 SGHDT and CDR2 YYEEEE. This CDR3 comprises 16 residues. V was shortened by 0 bases and J by 8 bases, with 20 bases between the two germline ends. The CDR3 bases are TGTGCCAGCAGCTTGGTAGCAGGGCATTTACCGGAGGGCTACACCTTC. Translated: CASSLVAGHLPEGYTF.

The chain has TRBV9 and TRBJ2-1; D gene ambiguous. Trimming cost V 0 bases and J 8 bases, with 12 bases left between them. Germline V gene data show CDR1 as SGDLS and CDR2 as YYNGEE. The CDR3 is 14 amino acids. The CDR3 is CASSVAPRSDEQFF. Here the CDR3 DNA reads TGTGCCAGCAGCGTAGCTCCGCGTTCCGATGAGCAGTTCTTC.

The chain links TRBV7-2 to TRBJ2-1; the match to TRBD2 covers 15 bases. This CDR3 region has 18 residues. Germline CDR1 SGHTA, CDR2 FQGNSA. Trimming at V came to 5 bases and at J to 0 bases, leaving 5 bases not matched to a gene. This chain's CDR3 is CASSKGTSGGSSYNEQFF. As DNA, the CDR3 is TGTGCCAGCAGCAAAGGGACTAGCGGGGGGAGCTCCTACAATGAGCAGTTCTTC.

This sequence joins TRBV18 and TRBJ2-2; 7 nucleotides match TRBD1. CDR3 length: 16 amino acids. V lost 3 bases, J lost 5 bases, and 9 bases stayed unmatched. Germline assignment: CDR1 KGHSH and CDR2 LQKENI. CDR3 protein: CASSPPTGRETGELFF. The DNA of the CDR3 is TGTGCCAGCTCACCCCCGACAGGGCGAGAGACCGGGGAGCTGTTTTTT.

The chain employs TRBV4-1 and TRBJ1-3; 10 nucleotides align to TRBD1. V lost 6 bases, J lost 1 base, and 6 bases stayed unmatched. Germline V gene lookup returns CDR1 MGHRA and CDR2 YSYEKL. The CDR3 runs to 16 residues. CDR3: CASSPGQGLSGNTIYF. The CDR3 coding sequence is TGCGCCAGCAGTCCGGGACAGGGGCTTTCTGGAAACACCATATATTTT.

The chain's CDR3 is CASRVTGIPQNEQFF. The CDR3 coding sequence is TGTGCCAGTAGGGTAACAGGTATCCCACAAAATGAGCAGTTCTTC. This chain joins TRBV19 and TRBJ2-1; tentatively, D is TRBD1 (5 bases). The V end was cut by 6 bases, the J end by 7 bases, with 19 bases between. CDR1 is LNHDA, CDR2 SQIVND, per germline (reference sequence). This CDR3 spans 15 amino acids.

The V and J genes are TRBV19 and TRBJ1-2; 7 bases map to TRBD1. Looked up from germline, CDR1 is LNHDA and CDR2 is SQIVND (reference sequence). With V trimmed by 6 bases and J by 4 bases, 8 bases remained unmatched. CDR3 length equals 14 residues. CDR3 sequence (DNA): TGTGCCAGTAGATATTCATCAGGGGGCTATGGCTACACCTTC. As protein: CASRYSSGGYGYTF.